This T cell receptor (beta chain) was captured by sequencing in a study of neurological immune-mediated disorders (dated by TCRdb to between 2019 and 2020). With respect to the entire study: Among the roughly 35 multiple sclerosis patients, about 30 had relapsing-remitting MS and 3 had secondary progressive MS. The study compared peripheral blood TCR-beta repertoires of HTLV-I-associated myelopathy (HAM/TSP) patients, multiple sclerosis patients and healthy controls using UMI-based sequencing. The 90 to 120 TCR-beta libraries covered PBMC samples along with longitudinal samples, technical triplicates, and paired sorted CD4+ and CD8+ T-cell subsets. The cohort included some 66 subjects: about 14 with HAM/TSP, about 35 with multiple sclerosis, and 20 healthy controls. Overall study outcomes, separate from this receptor: Phylogenetic analysis grouped repertoires from 18 of 34 MS patients into a cluster of related CDR3 sequences, suggesting a possible repertoire-level signature. The MS cluster showed no association with clinical or MRI features, and the authors stated that larger cohorts are needed. The highest TCR clonal expansion was observed in HAM/TSP patients, whereas the lowest was observed in MS patients, even when compared with healthy controls. Across subjects, expanded clones never shared an identical CDR3 amino acid sequence, which suggests that the TCR-beta repertoires in every group were private.

This clonotype appeared many times. Its antigen remains undetermined. Base qualities are not provided; no much larger clone lies one nucleotide away. cDNA was synthesized by template-switch 5'RACE using a primer carrying a 10-nucleotide random unique molecular identifier by which each TCR transcript was tagged. Each sequencing run produced over 200 million TCR-beta sequences covering 15-18 subjects. The RNeasy kit was used for extraction of total RNA. Using the KAPA Real-time Library Amplification kit, TCR-beta VDJ regions were amplified with primers for the TCR constant region and the 5'RACE anchor. A first PCR added sample indexes and Illumina adaptors, and a second PCR then raised library yield. After purification with Ampure beads, the TCR product of roughly 650 bp was size-selected on a 2% E-gel SizeSelection system. Before pooling, library quality was checked on a Bioanalyzer, concentration was measured with Qubit, and libraries were quantified with the Kapa Library Quantification kit. An Illumina HiSeq 2500 sequenced the libraries paired-end 2 x 150 bp. To increase sequence diversity, roughly 24-31% phiX was spiked into each library pool. In the paper's pipeline: The UMI-based MiGEC pipeline processed quality-filtered reads and removed over 80% of raw TCR sequences during error correction. VDJ genes were aligned to IMGT germline references, and each clonotype was defined by a unique CDR3 amino acid sequence together with V-J genes. Clonal expansion, Shannon diversity, and CDR3 relatedness (CalcPairwiseDistances, ClusterSamples) were evaluated with VDJtools, and phylogenetic trees were built with CLCbio workbench. Using coefficient-of-variation modelling across technical triplicates, the study counted a clone as expanded if it had at least 8 unique UMIs. In-frame beta chains were kept once TCRdb had trimmed the public reads at Q25 with fastp and called clones with MiXCR. Each entry is one CDR3 protein sequence, shown with its most common DNA and genes. TCRdb, not the original authors, processed these V and J calls. The sample records roughly 62,000 distinct CDR3 sequences, 3.5% to 4.5% of which are singletons. The biggest ten clones account for roughly 2% of the sample.

For unsorted PBMC libraries, 2 million PBMCs were used after storage in RNAlater at -80 degrees C until RNA extraction. The multiple sclerosis patients were enrolled in a US clinical protocol that used magnetic resonance imaging to evaluate disease progression. Peripheral blood was subjected to Ficoll-Hypaque density gradient centrifugation to isolate PBMCs, which were then cryopreserved in liquid nitrogen. Taken from cysteine to phenylalanine, the CDR3 has 15 residues. The read is trimmed to its CDR3 DNA, 45 bases read in frame from base 1. Compared with germline, V lacks 6 bases and J lacks 10 bases; bases without a gene match: 11. The germline V gene encodes CDR1 SGHTA and CDR2 FQGTGA.

The clonotype comes from a woman between 45 and 65 years old with multiple sclerosis. The rearranged segments are TRBV7-3 and TRBJ2-3, with 12 bases in between that match TRBD2. Sequences were obtained from PBMCs. The sequence in DNA is TGTGCCAGCAGATCTAAGCCGGGGACTAGCGGGTCGCAGTATTTT. The translation is CASRSKPGTSGSQYF.